This TCR beta chain is drawn from a study of blood T cell repertoires in COVID-19. The wider study: Acute and convalescent COVID-19 samples came from the United States, Italy and Spain. PBMCs, B-cell-depleted T cells, or T cells were the source of the cDNA or gDNA that made up the material.

Source study methods: Reference gene primer amplification in the assay estimated nucleated cell counts. Produced via immunoSEQ multiplex PCR; TCRdb's table is partial and in-frame only. The V and J calls and clone size were taken over from that table, and D and trimming were inferred from the DNA. The repertoire holds 35,000 or so clones, with 80% to 90% as singletons. Trimming left V 2 bases short and J 2 bases short, with 6 bases between. Germline V gene data show CDR1 as KGHDR and CDR2 as SFDVKD. The CDR3 has 13 residues. This sequence joins TRBV24-1 and TRBJ2-7, with D maybe TRBD2 (5 bases). Sequencing was done on a sample of peripheral blood. This TCR derives from a human donor in a cohort sampled during active COVID-19. The CDR3 reads CATSDSGAYEQYF. The CDR3 nucleotides read TGTGCCACCAGTGATTCCGGGGCCTACGAGCAGTACTTC.